This passage covers 28 T cell receptor beta chains from one sample sequenced in a study of OX40 agonist ivuxolimab in advanced cancers. Sequencing was performed with immunoSEQ multiplex PCR; in TCRdb, only in-frame clones are kept and a portion is missing. The table lists more than 100,000 clones, about 94% of them singletons. The sample here was CD4+ or CD8+ T cells sorted from blood, taken in a trial of the OX40 agonist ivuxolimab. These TCRs come from an adult with an advanced solid tumor such as melanoma, head and neck, liver or kidney cancer.

This clone was recorded once. The chain employs TRBV18 and TRBJ2-4; the D gene is possibly TRBD1 (6 bases). V lost 3 bases, J lost 0 bases, and 12 bases lay in between. This CDR3 comprises 16 residues. Germline loops: CDR1 KGHSH, CDR2 LQKENI. In DNA, the CDR3 is TGTGCCAGCTCACCGGGGGCAGATCTAGCCAAAAACATTCAGTACTTC. Protein product: CASSPGADLAKNIQYF.

This rearrangement joins TRBV10-3 to TRBJ2-5; no clear D gene. The V gene's germline CDR1 is ENHRY and CDR2 SYGVKD. Trimming cost V 2 bases and J 9 bases, with 16 bases left between them. The CDR3 is 14 residues long. DNA for the CDR3: TGTGCCATCAGTGAGCCCGACTTGAGTAGGGCCCAGTACTTC. This sequence encodes CAISEPDLSRAQYF.

This clone was detected a few times. The chain couples TRBV27 to TRBJ2-3; 8 bases match TRBD1. The CDR3 has 15 amino acids. Germline CDR1 reads MNHEY; CDR2 reads SMNVEV (reference sequence). Trimming took 1 base from V and 6 from J; bases not matched to a gene: 6. The CDR3 sequence: CASSLWQGAADTQYF. CDR3 in DNA: TGTGCCAGCAGTTTATGGCAGGGGGCGGCGGATACGCAGTATTTT.

A single count supports this clone. The V and J genes are TRBV10-3 and TRBJ1-5; D is perhaps TRBD1 (5 bases). Germline assignment: CDR1 ENHRY and CDR2 SYGVKD. The CDR3 loop spans 15 amino acids. Trimming removed 2 bases from V and 5 bases from J, with 13 bases in between. The CDR3 loop is CAISEGGLAYQPQHF. CDR3 bases: TGTGCCATCAGTGAGGGGGGTCTCGCTTATCAGCCCCAGCATTTT.

The chain employs TRBV28 and TRBJ2-1, with TRBD2 matching 8 bases. Unmatched junction bases numbered 9, after V lost 4 bases and J lost 4 bases. CDR3 length: 16 amino acids. Germline CDR1 is MDHEN and CDR2 is SYDVKM. In nucleotides, the CDR3 is TGTGCCAGCAGTTCCCCATTCGGGAGGGAATACAATGAGCAGTTCTTC. Translation: CASSSPFGREYNEQFF.

The chain couples TRBV9 to TRBJ1-1; 9 bases fit TRBD1. Germline lookup yields CDR1 SGDLS and CDR2 YYNGEE. The CDR3 consists of 14 residues. V gave up 3 bases and J gave up 5 bases; unmatched junction bases: 5. CDR3 sequence: CASSATGGSTEAFF. CDR3 nucleotides: TGTGCCAGCAGCGCCACAGGGGGCTCTACTGAAGCTTTCTTT.

The genes are TRBV7-3 and TRBJ2-3; maybe TRBD1 (5 bases). Germline V lookup: CDR1 SGHTA, CDR2 FQGTGA. This CDR3 region has 15 residues. With 3 bases removed from V and 2 bases from J, the gap between germline ends came to 12 bases. The CDR3 nucleotides read TGTGCCAGCAGCTTCGGTCGACAGTACACAGATACGCAGTATTTT. Protein sequence: CASSFGRQYTDTQYF.

This sequence joins TRBV28 and TRBJ1-2; the D is unclear. Trimming took off 5 bases at V and 8 bases at J, with 9 bases between the two ends. CDR1 is MDHEN and CDR2 is SYDVKM in the germline V gene. The CDR3 has 11 residues. This CDR3 reads CASSTRWGYTF. CDR3 bases: TGTGCCAGCAGTACCCGATGGGGCTACACCTTC.

This rearrangement joins TRBV7-3 to TRBJ2-3; 9 positions agree with TRBD1. V trimming: 5 bases; J trimming: 9 bases; junction bases outside the gene matches: 12. CDR1 is SGHTA and CDR2 is FQGTGA in the germline V gene. The CDR3 has 15 amino acids. Written as DNA, the CDR3 is TGTGCCAGCAGCCCGCCGGGACAGGGTCCCCTAACGCAGTATTTT. This translates into CASSPPGQGPLTQYF.

The chain couples TRBV6-1 to TRBJ1-1; TRBD1 is a possible D gene (5 bases). This CDR3 has 12 residues. The V and J ends lost 3 bases and 8 bases respectively, with 10 bases between them. Germline V CDR1 and CDR2: MNHNS, SASEGT. CDR3 region: CASSEVGGEAFF. CDR3 nucleotide sequence: TGTGCCAGCAGTGAGGTGGGGGGAGAAGCTTTCTTT.

V gene TRBV4-1 combines with J gene TRBJ2-6, with 9 bases aligning to TRBD1. V lost 4 bases and J lost 0; bases outside the gene matches: 7. The CDR3 covers 18 residues. Germline CDR1 and CDR2: MGHRA and YSYEKL. CDR3 sequence (DNA): TGCGCCAGCAGCCGGGGACAGGGACCTCTCTCTGGGGCCAACGTCCTGACTTTC. This sequence encodes CASSRGQGPLSGANVLTF.

The rearrangement links TRBV25-1 to TRBJ2-1, with unresolved D. The V end was cut by 3 bases, the J end by 0 bases, with 6 bases between. The CDR3 is 14 amino acids. Germline loops: CDR1 MGHDK, CDR2 SYGVNS. CDR3 sequence: CASSDPVSYNEQFF. The DNA for the CDR3 is TGTGCCAGCAGTGACCCGGTCTCCTACAATGAGCAGTTCTTC.

Written as DNA, the CDR3 is TGTGATTCAGGATATCAGCCCCAGCATTTT. Translating gives CDSGYQPQHF. The chain uses TRBV7-7 and TRBJ1-5; D uncertain. The CDR3 extends over 10 amino acids. The germline V gene has CDR1 SSHAT and CDR2 FNYEAQ (reference sequence). Combining the CDR3 with reference TRBV7-7 and TRBJ1-5 gives the whole variable domain GAGVSQSPRYKVTKRGQDVTLRCDPISSHATLYWYQQALGQGPEFLTYFNYEAQPDKSGLPSDRFSAERPEGSISTLTIQRTEQRDSAMYRCDSGYQPQHFGDGTRLSIL.

The rearrangement uses TRBV6-1 and TRBJ2-1, with 8 nucleotides matching TRBD2. The germline CDR1 and CDR2 sequences are MNHNS and SASEGT. The CDR3 totals 16 residues. V trimming: 1 base; J trimming: 6 bases; junction bases outside the gene matches: 8. In DNA, the CDR3 is TGTGCCAGCAGTGAAGTAAGTCGGGAGGGCCGCAATGAGCAGTTCTTC. It codes for CASSEVSREGRNEQFF.

This clone was observed once. This rearrangement joins TRBV9 to TRBJ1-3; no clear D. The CDR3 contains 15 residues. Per germline, CDR1 SGDLS and CDR2 YYNGEE. Trimming stripped 0 bases from V and 4 bases from J, with 11 bases between. CDR3 bases: TGTGCCAGCAGCGTAGCAGAAGGAATCGGAAACACCATATATTTT. The encoded protein is CASSVAEGIGNTIYF.

The chain links TRBV19 to TRBJ1-2; 8 bases match TRBD1. The germline V gene has CDR1 LNHDA and CDR2 SQIVND (reference sequence). This CDR3 region has 15 residues. V trimming: 3 bases; J trimming: 2 bases; junction bases outside the gene matches: 5. The CDR3 DNA reads as TGTGCCAGTAGTATGGGGACAGGAGTGAACTATGGCTACACCTTC. This encodes CASSMGTGVNYGYTF. The full variable domain, its missing parts supplied by reference TRBV19 and TRBJ1-2, is DGGITQSPKYLFRKEGQNVTLSCEQNLNHDAMYWYRQDPGQGLRLIYYSQIVNDFQKGDIAEGYSVSREKKESFPLTVTSAQKNPTAFYLCASSMGTGVNYGYTFGSGTRLTVV.

V usage is TRBV7-6 and J usage is TRBJ2-1; D may match TRBD1 or TRBD2 (7 bases each). CDR3 size: 15 residues. The V end was cut by 4 bases, the J end by 4 bases, with 14 bases between. Germline V gene sequence: CDR1 SGHVS, CDR2 FNYEAQ. Written as DNA, the CDR3 is TGTGCCAGCAGCTCAGGGGGGGGGATTTACAATGAGCAGTTCTTC. This gives the protein CASSSGGGIYNEQFF.

The chain links TRBV30 to TRBJ2-1; no clear D gene. The germline V gene encodes CDR1 GTSNPN and CDR2 SVGIG (reference sequence). The V gene lost 5 bases and the J gene lost 8 bases, with 7 bases spanning the gap. The CDR3 runs to 10 residues. As DNA, the CDR3 is TGTGCCTGGGGGGTTTATGAGCAGTTCTTC. It translates to CAWGVYEQFF.

The chain employs TRBV7-9 and TRBJ1-1; D is ambiguous. Trimming pared 3 bases from V and 2 bases from J, leaving 10 bases between. The CDR3 covers 14 residues. The V gene's germline CDR1 is SEHNR and CDR2 FQNEAQ (reference sequence). The chain's CDR3 is CASSLAGGNTEAFF. CDR3 nucleotides: TGTGCCAGCAGCTTGGCTGGCGGCAACACTGAAGCTTTCTTT.

The CDR3: CASSWNTEAFF. The CDR3 region has the DNA TGTGCCAGCAGTTGGAACACTGAAGCTTTCTTT. The chain has TRBV11-1 and TRBJ1-1, with unresolved D. The CDR3 sequence is 11 residues long. Trimming shortened V by 6 bases and J by 1 base, and 3 bases separated the two germline ends. Germline CDR1 SGHAT, CDR2 FQDESV (reference sequence).

The V gene is TRBV14, the J gene TRBJ1-4; D unresolved. V was clipped by 1 base and J by 6 bases, with 3 bases between them. This CDR3 has 12 amino acids. CDR1 and CDR2 from the germline V gene are SGHDN and FVKESK. CDR3 sequence reads: CASSQVHEKLFF. CDR3 nucleotide sequence: TGTGCCAGCAGCCAAGTCCATGAAAAACTGTTTTTT.

The rearrangement joins TRBV19 to TRBJ2-3; TRBD1 might be the D (5 bases). V was shortened by 7 bases and J by 3 bases, with 11 bases between the two germline ends. Germline lookup yields CDR1 LNHDA and CDR2 SQIVND (reference sequence). The length of the CDR3 is 13 residues. The CDR3 here is CASKGMGTDTQYF. The CDR3 region has the DNA TGTGCCAGTAAGGGGATGGGGACAGATACGCAGTATTTT.

CDR3 coding DNA: TGTGCCAGCAGCCAGGGGGTGGCAGGGGTGAACACCGGGGAGCTGTTTTTT. It yields the protein CASSQGVAGVNTGELFF. The chain has TRBV4-2 and TRBJ2-2, with D possibly matching TRBD1 (6 bases). This CDR3 contains 17 residues. Germline values: CDR1 LGHNA, CDR2 YNFKEQ. Deletions cut 3 bases from V and 1 base from J, with 15 bases between.

The chain uses TRBV2 and TRBJ2-1; TRBD2 agrees at 11 bases. This CDR3 comprises 14 residues. The germline gives CDR1 SNHLY, CDR2 FYNNEI. V lost 8 bases and J lost 5; bases outside the gene matches: 5. The CDR3 DNA reads TGTGCCAGCTCCCTAGCGGGGGGAAACAATGAGCAGTTCTTC. It encodes CASSLAGGNNEQFF.

V is TRBV4-1 and J is TRBJ2-7, with TRBD1 as a possible D gene (6 bases). Trimming took off 1 base at V and 1 base at J, with 14 bases between the two ends. CDR1 is MGHRA, CDR2 YSYEKL, per germline. The length of the CDR3 is 16 residues. The CDR3 sequence: CASSQASGDGSYEQYF. The CDR3 nucleotides read TGCGCCAGCAGCCAAGCATCAGGGGACGGATCCTACGAGCAGTACTTC.

The chain employs TRBV19 and TRBJ1-1; D is undetermined. The V gene's germline CDR1 is LNHDA and CDR2 SQIVND (reference sequence). The CDR3 covers 13 residues. The germline V and J ends were trimmed by 5 bases and 1 base, with 8 bases remaining between them. CDR3 coding DNA: TGTGCCAGTAGTGAAAAAAGGAACACTGAAGCTTTCTTT. Translation gives CASSEKRNTEAFF.

The chain carries TRBV9 and TRBJ2-1; 7 nucleotides align to TRBD1. CDR3 length: 15 amino acids. V shed 4 bases, J shed 0 bases, and the junction held 4 bases outside the gene matches. Germline loops: CDR1 SGDLS, CDR2 YYNGEE. The chain's CDR3 is CASSRQGSSYNEQFF. The CDR3 coding sequence is TGTGCCAGCAGCCGACAGGGAAGCTCCTACAATGAGCAGTTCTTC. Based on the CDR3 plus reference TRBV9 and TRBJ2-1, the full variable domain is DSGVTQTPKHLITATGQRVTLRCSPRSGDLSVYWYQQSLDQGLQFLIQYYNGEERAKGNILERFSAQQFPDLHSELNLSSLELGDSALYFCASSRQGSSYNEQFFGPGTRLTVL.

This clone was recorded once. V usage is TRBV7-9 and J usage is TRBJ2-3, with 10 bases fitting TRBD1. This CDR3 region has 15 residues. V shed 5 bases, J shed 5 bases, and the junction held 7 bases outside the gene matches. Germline-derived CDR1 and CDR2 are SEHNR and FQNEAQ (reference sequence). CDR3 loop: CASSRGGQGQDTQYF. CDR3 sequence (DNA): TGTGCCAGCAGCAGGGGGGGACAGGGGCAAGATACGCAGTATTTT.